This T cell receptor beta chain was documented in a study of T cells in Graves' hyperthyroidism and ophthalmopathy. General study findings and limits: Most clonotypes expanded in the thyroid (above 0.001) were also present in blood.

This clonotype was observed many times. Its antigen is not identified. TCR beta CDR3 sequences were amplified from RNA transcripts. An initial round of RT-PCR targeting the TCR CDR3 relied on the HTBI primer set. TCRdb called the multiplex PCR reads again in MiXCR, with one record for every CDR3 protein. This table has 350,000 or so distinct CDR3 sequences, about 21% appearing once. Trimming took 2 bases from V and 1 from J, leaving 7 bases between them. Germline CDR1 SEHNR, CDR2 FQNEAQ (reference sequence). The CDR3 length is 14 residues. The study enrolled patients aged 18 to 65 with newly diagnosed hyperthyroidism of under 2 months' duration. PBMCs stemmed from around 10 ml fresh peripheral blood.

The material sequenced was blood. The TCR originated in a woman between 50 and 59 years old with Graves' hyperthyroidism. The chain is built from TRBV7-9 and TRBJ2-3; D possibly corresponds to TRBD2 (5 bases). This chain's CDR3 is CASSLNSGTDTQYF. CDR3 in DNA: TGTGCCAGCAGCTTAAATAGCGGCACAGATACGCAGTATTTT. The whole variable domain, remainder taken from reference TRBV7-9 and TRBJ2-3, is DTGVSQNPRHKITKRGQNVTFRCDPISEHNRLYWYRQTLGQGPEFLTYFQNEAQLEKSRLLSDRFSAERPKGSFSTLEIQRTEQGDSAMYLCASSLNSGTDTQYFGPGTRLTVL.